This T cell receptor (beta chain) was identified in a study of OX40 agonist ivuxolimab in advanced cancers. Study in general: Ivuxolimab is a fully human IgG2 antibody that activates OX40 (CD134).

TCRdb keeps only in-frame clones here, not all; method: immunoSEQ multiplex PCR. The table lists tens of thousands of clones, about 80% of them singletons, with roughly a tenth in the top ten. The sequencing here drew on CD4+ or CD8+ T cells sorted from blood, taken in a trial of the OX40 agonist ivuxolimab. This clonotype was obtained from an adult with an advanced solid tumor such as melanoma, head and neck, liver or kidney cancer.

The CDR3 bases are TGTGCCAGCAGCCTCAGGGAGGGGACTAGCTCCTACAATGAGCAGTTCTTC. It yields the protein CASSLREGTSSYNEQFF. V gene TRBV4-2 combines with J gene TRBJ2-1, with 8 bases aligning to TRBD2. The germline gives CDR1 LGHNA, CDR2 YNFKEQ. V dropped 4 bases and J dropped 0; count of bases not matched to a gene: 8. There are 17 residues in the CDR3.